This TCR beta chain was sequenced in a study of blood T cells in healthy people across ages. PCR was performed a second time for about 7 to 12 cycles using a sample-barcoded 5' primer and a J-beta primer mix. In TCRdb, the 5' RACE reads were re-called with MiXCR into one record per CDR3 protein. Altogether approximately 1,700,000 distinct CDR3 sequences are present, approximately 39% being singletons, with the ten largest covering more than 20%. The CDR3 runs 14 residues. Germline V lookup: CDR1 SGHTA, CDR2 FQGTGA. V was clipped by 2 bases and J by 2 bases, with 10 bases between them. The source of this sequence is a human donor in good health. The chain is built from TRBV7-3 and TRBJ2-7, with D possibly being TRBD2 (6 bases). The sample was blood. This CDR3 is CASSLGGAPYEQYF. The CDR3 coding sequence is TGTGCCAGCAGCTTAGGCGGGGCCCCCTACGAGCAGTACTTC.